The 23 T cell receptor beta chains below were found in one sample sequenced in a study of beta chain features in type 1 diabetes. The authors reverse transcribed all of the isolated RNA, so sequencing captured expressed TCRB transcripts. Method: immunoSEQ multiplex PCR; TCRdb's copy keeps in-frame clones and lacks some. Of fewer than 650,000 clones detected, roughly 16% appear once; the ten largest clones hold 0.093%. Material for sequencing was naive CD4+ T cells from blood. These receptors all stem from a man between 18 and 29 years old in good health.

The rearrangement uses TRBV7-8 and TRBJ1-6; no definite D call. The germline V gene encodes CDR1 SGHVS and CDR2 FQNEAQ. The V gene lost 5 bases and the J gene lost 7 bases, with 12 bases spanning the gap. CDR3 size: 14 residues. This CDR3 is CASSPRVLNSPLHF. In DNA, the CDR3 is TGTGCCAGCAGCCCCCGGGTGTTGAATTCACCCCTCCACTTT.

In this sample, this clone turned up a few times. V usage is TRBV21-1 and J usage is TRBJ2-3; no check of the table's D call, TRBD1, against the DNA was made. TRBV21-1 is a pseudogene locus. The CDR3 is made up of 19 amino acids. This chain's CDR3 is CASSKAVGHRDRSTDTQYF. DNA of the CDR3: TGTGCCAGCAGCAAAGCGGTGGGGCACCGGGACAGGAGCACAGATACGCAGTATTTT.

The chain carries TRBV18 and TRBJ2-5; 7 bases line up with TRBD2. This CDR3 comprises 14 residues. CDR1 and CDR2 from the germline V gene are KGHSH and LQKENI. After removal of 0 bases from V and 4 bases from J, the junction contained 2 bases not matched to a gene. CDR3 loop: CASSPPTSIETQYF. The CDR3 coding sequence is TGTGCCAGCTCACCACCGACTAGCATAGAGACCCAGTACTTC.

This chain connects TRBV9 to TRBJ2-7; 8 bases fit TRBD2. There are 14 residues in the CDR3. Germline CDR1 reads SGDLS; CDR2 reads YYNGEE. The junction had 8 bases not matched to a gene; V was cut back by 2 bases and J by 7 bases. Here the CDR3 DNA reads TGTGCCAGCAGCGTCCTAGCGGGTTTTGTGGAGCAGTACTTC. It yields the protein CASSVLAGFVEQYF.

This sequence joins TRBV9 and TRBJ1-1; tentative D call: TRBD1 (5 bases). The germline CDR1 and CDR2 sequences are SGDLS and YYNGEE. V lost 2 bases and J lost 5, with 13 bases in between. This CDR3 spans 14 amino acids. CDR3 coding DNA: TGTGCCAGCAGCGTCAGTCAGGGTGGAACTGAAGCTTTCTTT. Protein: CASSVSQGGTEAFF.

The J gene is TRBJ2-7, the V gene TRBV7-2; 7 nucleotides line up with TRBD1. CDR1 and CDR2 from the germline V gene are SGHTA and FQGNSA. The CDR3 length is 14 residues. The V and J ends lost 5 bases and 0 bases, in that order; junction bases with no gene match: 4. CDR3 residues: CASSLDRNSYEQYF. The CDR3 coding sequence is TGTGCCAGCAGCCTGGACAGGAACTCCTACGAGCAGTACTTC.

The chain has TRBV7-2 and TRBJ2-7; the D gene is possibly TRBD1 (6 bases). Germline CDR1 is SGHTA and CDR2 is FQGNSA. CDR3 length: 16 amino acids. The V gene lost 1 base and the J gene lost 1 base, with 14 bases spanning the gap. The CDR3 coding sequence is TGTGCCAGCAGCTTAGGACGGCAGGGGAGTTCCTACGAGCAGTACTTC. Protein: CASSLGRQGSSYEQYF.

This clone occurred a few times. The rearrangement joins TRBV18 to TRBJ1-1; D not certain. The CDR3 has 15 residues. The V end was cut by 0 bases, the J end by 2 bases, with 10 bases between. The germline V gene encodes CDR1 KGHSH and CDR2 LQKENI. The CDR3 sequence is CASSPPAASNTEAFF. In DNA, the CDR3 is TGTGCCAGCTCACCACCGGCAGCTTCAAACACTGAAGCTTTCTTT.

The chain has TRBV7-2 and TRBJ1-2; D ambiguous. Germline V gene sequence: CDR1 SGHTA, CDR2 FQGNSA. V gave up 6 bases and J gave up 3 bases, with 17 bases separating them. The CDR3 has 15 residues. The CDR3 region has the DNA TGTGCCAGCAGAGGTGGCGCTGGGCAGCACTATGGCTACACCTTC. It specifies CASRGGAGQHYGYTF.

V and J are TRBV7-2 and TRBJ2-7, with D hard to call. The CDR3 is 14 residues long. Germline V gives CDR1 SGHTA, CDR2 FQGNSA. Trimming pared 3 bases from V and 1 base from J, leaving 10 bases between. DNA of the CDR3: TGTGCCAGCAGCTTGAAAGGTTCTTCCTACGAGCAGTACTTC. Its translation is CASSLKGSSYEQYF.

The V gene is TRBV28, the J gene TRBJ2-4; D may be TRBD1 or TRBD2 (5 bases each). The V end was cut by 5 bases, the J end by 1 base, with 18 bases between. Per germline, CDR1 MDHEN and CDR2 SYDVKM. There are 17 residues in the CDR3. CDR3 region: CASSATGGLGAKNIQYF. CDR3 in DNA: TGTGCCAGCAGTGCTACAGGAGGTTTAGGTGCCAAAAACATTCAGTACTTC.

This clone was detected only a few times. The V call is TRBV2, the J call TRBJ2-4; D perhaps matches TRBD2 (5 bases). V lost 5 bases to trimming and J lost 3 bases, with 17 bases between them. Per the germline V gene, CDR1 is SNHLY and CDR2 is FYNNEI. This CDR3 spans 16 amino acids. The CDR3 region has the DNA TGTGCCAGCAGTAGTCGCCTAGGACTGGGCAAAAACATTCAGTACTTC. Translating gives CASSSRLGLGKNIQYF.

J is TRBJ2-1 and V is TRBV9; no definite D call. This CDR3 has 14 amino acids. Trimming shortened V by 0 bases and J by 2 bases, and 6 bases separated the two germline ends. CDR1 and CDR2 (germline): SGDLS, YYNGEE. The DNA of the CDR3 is TGTGCCAGCAGCGTAGAGGTAGCCTACAATGAGCAGTTCTTC. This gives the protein CASSVEVAYNEQFF.

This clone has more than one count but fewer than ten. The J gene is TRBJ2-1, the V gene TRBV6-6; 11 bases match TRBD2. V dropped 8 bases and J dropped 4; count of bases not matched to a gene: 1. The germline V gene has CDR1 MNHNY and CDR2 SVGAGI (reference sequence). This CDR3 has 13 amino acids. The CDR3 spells CASLAGGYNEQFF. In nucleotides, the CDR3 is TGTGCCAGCCTAGCGGGGGGATACAATGAGCAGTTCTTC.

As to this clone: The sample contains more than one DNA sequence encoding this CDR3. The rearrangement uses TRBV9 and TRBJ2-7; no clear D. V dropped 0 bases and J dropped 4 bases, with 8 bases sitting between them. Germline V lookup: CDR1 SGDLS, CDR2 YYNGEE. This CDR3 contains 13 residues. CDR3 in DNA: TGTGCCAGCAGCGTAGGGTTGACTTACGAGCAGTACTTC. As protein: CASSVGLTYEQYF.

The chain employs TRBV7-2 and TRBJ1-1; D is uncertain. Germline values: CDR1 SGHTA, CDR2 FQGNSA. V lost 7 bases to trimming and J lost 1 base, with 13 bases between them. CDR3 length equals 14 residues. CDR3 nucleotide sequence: TGTGCCAGCACCTTCGGTTTCACGAACACTGAAGCTTTCTTT. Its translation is CASTFGFTNTEAFF.

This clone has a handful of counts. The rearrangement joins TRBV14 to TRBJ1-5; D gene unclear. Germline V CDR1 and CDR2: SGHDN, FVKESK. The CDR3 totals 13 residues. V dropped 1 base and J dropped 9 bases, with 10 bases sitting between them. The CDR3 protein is CASSQGRMGPQHF. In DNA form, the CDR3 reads TGTGCCAGCAGCCAAGGGCGGATGGGGCCCCAGCATTTT. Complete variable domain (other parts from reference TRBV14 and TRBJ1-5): EAGVTQFPSHSVIEKGQTVTLRCDPISGHDNLYWYRRVMGKEIKFLLHFVKESKQDESGMPNNRFLAERTGGTYSTLKVQPAELEDSGVYFCASSQGRMGPQHFGDGTRLSIL.

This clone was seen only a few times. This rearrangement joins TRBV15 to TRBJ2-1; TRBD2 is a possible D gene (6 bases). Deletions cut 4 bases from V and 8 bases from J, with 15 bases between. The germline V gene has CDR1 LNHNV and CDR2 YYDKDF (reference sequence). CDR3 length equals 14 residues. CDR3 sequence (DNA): TGTGCCACCAGCAATGGACTAAAATGGGATGAGCAGTTCTTC. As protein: CATSNGLKWDEQFF. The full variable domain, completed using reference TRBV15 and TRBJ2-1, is DAMVIQNPRYQVTQFGKPVTLSCSQTLNHNVMYWYQQKSSQAPKLLFHYYDKDFNNEADTPDNFQSRRPNTSFCFLDIRSPGLGDTAMYLCATSNGLKWDEQFFGPGTRLTVL.

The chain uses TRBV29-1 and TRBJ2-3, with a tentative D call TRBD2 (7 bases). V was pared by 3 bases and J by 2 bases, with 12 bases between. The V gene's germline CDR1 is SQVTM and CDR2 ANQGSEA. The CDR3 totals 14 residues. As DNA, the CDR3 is TGCAGCGTTGAGCGGGGGCAGCTCACAGATACGCAGTATTTT. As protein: CSVERGQLTDTQYF.

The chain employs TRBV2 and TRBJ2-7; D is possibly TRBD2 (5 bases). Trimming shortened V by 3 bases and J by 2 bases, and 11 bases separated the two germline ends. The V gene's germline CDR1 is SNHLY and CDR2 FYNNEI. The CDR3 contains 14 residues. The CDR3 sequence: CASSDPDGTYEQYF. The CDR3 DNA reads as TGTGCCAGCAGTGACCCTGACGGGACCTACGAGCAGTACTTC.

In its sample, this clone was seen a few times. The CDR3 DNA sequence: TGTGCCAGCAGCCCGGGACTAGCGGGGGGCGTGGGGAATGAGCAGTTCTTC. Translated, it gives CASSPGLAGGVGNEQFF. This sequence joins TRBV4-2 and TRBJ2-1; 15 bases line up with TRBD2. V shed 4 bases and J 7 bases; nucleotides not matched to a gene: 8. The CDR3 totals 17 residues. Germline assignment: CDR1 LGHNA and CDR2 YNFKEQ.

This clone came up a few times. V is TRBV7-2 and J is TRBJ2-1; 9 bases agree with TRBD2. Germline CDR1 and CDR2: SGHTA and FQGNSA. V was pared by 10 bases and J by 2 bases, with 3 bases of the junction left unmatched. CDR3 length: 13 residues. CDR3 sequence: CATASGTYNEQFF. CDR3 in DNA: TGTGCCACCGCTAGCGGGACCTACAATGAGCAGTTCTTC.

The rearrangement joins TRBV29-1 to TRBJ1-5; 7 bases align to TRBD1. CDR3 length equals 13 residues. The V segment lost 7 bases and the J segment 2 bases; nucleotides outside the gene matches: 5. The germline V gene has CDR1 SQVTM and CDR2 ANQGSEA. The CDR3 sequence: CSAKTGGNQPQHF. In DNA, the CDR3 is TGCAGCGCTAAAACAGGGGGCAATCAGCCCCAGCATTTT. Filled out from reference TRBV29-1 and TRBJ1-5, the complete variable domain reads SAVISQKPSRDICQRGTSLTIQCQVDSQVTMMFWYRQQPGQSLTLIATANQGSEATYESGFVIDKFPISRPNLTFSTLTVSNMSPEDSSIYLCSAKTGGNQPQHFGDGTRLSIL.